The 10 T cell receptor beta chains below come from one sample, sequenced in a study of blood T cell repertoires in COVID-19. Clones were sequenced by immunoSEQ multiplex PCR, and TCRdb holds only the in-frame ones, with some missing. The table lists around 190,000 clones, 80% to 90% of them singletons. Specimen: peripheral blood. These receptors were obtained from a man aged 18-30 years who had recovered from COVID-19.

The rearrangement links TRBV3-1 (or the pseudogene TRBV3-2) to TRBJ1-5, with D possibly matching TRBD1 (5 bases). V was shortened by 0 bases and J by 3 bases, with 12 bases between the two germline ends. Germline assignment: CDR1 LGHDT and CDR2 YNNKEL (reference sequence). The length of the CDR3 is 16 residues. CDR3 DNA sequence: TGTGCCAGCAGCCAAGAATCGGGGGGACCCAATCAGCCCCAGCATTTT. Translating it yields CASSQESGGPNQPQHF.

The chain has TRBV9 and TRBJ2-1, with D unresolved. The V gene's germline CDR1 is SGDLS and CDR2 YYNGEE. Trimming shortened V by 3 bases and J by 6 bases, and 16 bases separated the two germline ends. There are 15 residues in the CDR3. The DNA of the CDR3 is TGTGCCAGCAGCGCCCCCCAGCTGGGCCTCAATGAGCAGTTCTTC. Its translation: CASSAPQLGLNEQFF.

The chain carries TRBV11-2 and TRBJ2-7; 12 bases map to TRBD2. V shed 3 bases, J shed 7 bases, and the junction held 7 bases outside the gene matches. Germline CDR1 SGHAT, CDR2 FQNNGV. The length of the CDR3 is 15 residues. CDR3 in DNA: TGTGCCAGCAGCTTCAGGACTAGCGGGGCCTCAGAGCAGTACTTC. Residues: CASSFRTSGASEQYF.

The rearrangement uses TRBV4-1 and TRBJ2-1; D might be TRBD2 (5 bases). The V gene's germline CDR1 is MGHRA and CDR2 YSYEKL. The CDR3 is 13 amino acids. Trimming took off 1 base at V and 15 bases at J, with 16 bases between the two ends. The CDR3 DNA follows: TGCGCCAGCAGCCAAGGACATCCGGGGATGAGGTTCTTC. Residues: CASSQGHPGMRFF.

The gene calls are TRBV9 and TRBJ1-2; 7 nucleotides line up with TRBD1. The CDR3 is made up of 17 amino acids. V trimming: 3 bases; J trimming: 4 bases; junction bases outside the gene matches: 15. Germline assignment: CDR1 SGDLS and CDR2 YYNGEE. This CDR3 is CASSEGEGAPVRYGYTF. DNA of the CDR3: TGTGCCAGCAGCGAGGGTGAGGGGGCCCCCGTACGCTATGGCTACACCTTC.

The chain combines TRBV15 with TRBJ1-5; 9 bases match TRBD1. Germline CDR1 and CDR2: LNHNV and YYDKDF (reference sequence). V shed 1 base, J shed 1 base, and the junction held 8 bases outside the gene matches. The CDR3 length is 18 residues. The CDR3 DNA follows: TGTGCCACCAGCAGAGGCATAACAGGGGGCAGAAGCAATCAGCCCCAGCATTTT. Translating gives CATSRGITGGRSNQPQHF.

The chain combines TRBV5-6 with TRBJ1-6, with 7 bases aligning to TRBD1. Germline values: CDR1 SGHDT, CDR2 YYEEEE. This CDR3 has 14 amino acids. V lost 6 bases to trimming and J lost 7 bases; unmatched junction nucleotides: 7. CDR3 sequence (DNA): TGTGCCAGCACCCCCTCAGGGGGGAATTCACCCCTCCACTTT. As protein: CASTPSGGNSPLHF.

The V and J genes are TRBV4-3 and TRBJ1-4; 10 nucleotides agree with TRBD1. CDR1 and CDR2 (germline): LGHNA, YSLEER. The trim removed 1 base at V and 2 bases at J, leaving 1 base unmatched. The CDR3 sequence is 16 residues long. DNA of the CDR3: TGCGCCAGCAGCCAAGGGACAGGGGGTACTAATGAAAAACTGTTTTTT. Translation gives CASSQGTGGTNEKLFF.

This chain links TRBV25-1 with TRBJ1-2, with D maybe TRBD1 (5 bases). The germline CDR1 and CDR2 sequences are MGHDK and SYGVNS. Trimming removed 7 bases from V and 4 bases from J, with 16 bases in between. This CDR3 has 14 residues. The CDR3 region is CASNGGDGLYGYTF. CDR3 DNA: TGTGCCAGCAATGGGGGGGATGGCCTCTATGGCTACACCTTC.

The chain has TRBV5-8 and TRBJ1-3; maybe TRBD1 (6 bases). CDR3 length: 16 amino acids. The V end lost 3 bases, the J end lost 4 bases, and 17 bases lay between the germline ends. CDR1 and CDR2 (germline): SGHTS, YDEGEE. CDR3 in amino acids: CASSSYRDGRGNTIYF. The CDR3 coding sequence is TGTGCCAGCAGCTCCTACAGGGATGGTCGAGGAAACACCATATATTTT.